Each of the 25 T cell receptor beta chains below was sequenced from the same sample in a study of blood T cell repertoires in COVID-19. Libraries were prepared by immunoSEQ multiplex PCR; TCRdb keeps only in-frame clonotypes and omits some of them. The sample records 120,000 or so clones, roughly 79% being singletons. The sequenced sample was peripheral blood. These receptors all come from a human donor in a cohort sampled during active COVID-19.

The CDR3 spells CASSTWTGGNQPQHF. CDR3 bases: TGTGCCAGTAGTACCTGGACAGGAGGGAATCAGCCCCAGCATTTT. The V gene is TRBV19, the J gene TRBJ1-5; TRBD1 agrees at 7 bases. Germline V lookup: CDR1 LNHDA, CDR2 SQIVND (reference sequence). Trimming removed 4 bases from V and 4 bases from J; junction bases left unmatched: 7. The CDR3 is 15 residues long.

The chain uses TRBV5-6 and TRBJ1-5; D ambiguous. Germline V gene sequence: CDR1 SGHDT, CDR2 YYEEEE. V was trimmed by 2 bases and J by 2 bases, leaving 11 bases between them. This CDR3 spans 15 amino acids. CDR3 in DNA: TGTGCCAGCAGCTTAAGAACAGTAGGCAATCAGCCCCAGCATTTT. Translation gives CASSLRTVGNQPQHF.

This rearrangement joins TRBV28 to TRBJ2-1; maybe TRBD1 (6 bases). The CDR3 has 17 amino acids. The V gene's germline CDR1 is MDHEN and CDR2 SYDVKM. The ends were cut back, 3 bases at V and 6 bases at J, with 21 bases in the middle. The CDR3 loop reads CASSFIPGTRGGNEQFF. For the CDR3, the DNA is TGTGCCAGCAGTTTTATACCCGGGACCCGAGGGGGCAATGAGCAGTTCTTC.

The chain combines TRBV27 with TRBJ2-3; 8 bases fit TRBD1. The CDR3 consists of 15 residues. Germline CDR1 reads MNHEY; CDR2 reads SMNVEV (reference sequence). J gave up 3 bases and V 11 bases, and 13 bases lay outside the gene matches. CDR3 nucleotide sequence: TGTGCCGTGCAGGGGGCTCGTCCTCTTACAGATACGCAGTATTTT. This encodes CAVQGARPLTDTQYF.

The V call is TRBV7-8, the J call TRBJ2-5, with 8 bases aligning to TRBD1. The CDR3 has 13 amino acids. Germline values: CDR1 SGHVS, CDR2 FQNEAQ. V lost 1 base to trimming and J lost 5 bases; unmatched junction nucleotides: 0. CDR3 coding DNA: TGTGCCAGCAGCTTAGGACAGGGGGAGACCCAGTACTTC. Amino acids: CASSLGQGETQYF.

The rearrangement uses TRBV11-2 and TRBJ2-4; a weak D match, TRBD2 (6 bases). Germline values: CDR1 SGHAT, CDR2 FQNNGV. V lost 5 bases and J 1 base, leaving 6 bases between the germline ends. The CDR3 runs 13 residues. DNA for the CDR3: TGTGCCAGCAGCCTAGCGGCCAAAAACATTCAGTACTTC. Residues: CASSLAAKNIQYF.

DNA of the CDR3: TGTGCCAGCAGTACGGACAGCCGCAATGAGCAGTTCTTC. This translates into CASSTDSRNEQFF. This sequence joins TRBV2 and TRBJ2-1; weak D call: TRBD1 (6 bases). The CDR3 sequence is 13 residues long. V shed 5 bases and J shed 6 bases, with 11 bases lying between them. Germline assignment: CDR1 SNHLY and CDR2 FYNNEI.

The J gene is TRBJ1-2, the V gene TRBV6-4; D gene uncertain. CDR3 length: 15 amino acids. V shed 0 bases and J shed 8 bases, with 16 bases lying between them. The germline CDR1 and CDR2 sequences are MRHNA and SNTAGT. The CDR3 nucleotides are TGTGCCAGCAGTGACTCGCCTGGCGCAGGTGGGGGCTACACCTTC. Its translation: CASSDSPGAGGGYTF.

The CDR3, as DNA: TGTGCCTGGAGTAAAGGGGGTGATACGCAGTATTTT. Its protein is CAWSKGGDTQYF. The chain recombines TRBV30 with TRBJ2-3; D may be TRBD1 (6 bases). CDR3 length equals 12 residues. The germline CDR1 and CDR2 sequences are GTSNPN and SVGIG (reference sequence). Between the trimmed V and J ends, which lost 2 bases and 6 bases, there was a span of 9 bases.

The rearrangement links TRBV30 to TRBJ2-1; no clear D gene. The CDR3 loop spans 11 amino acids. Per germline, CDR1 GTSNPN and CDR2 SVGIG (reference sequence). With 2 bases removed from V and 8 bases from J, the gap between germline ends came to 7 bases. The DNA of the CDR3 is TGTGCCTGGAGTCCCAGTGATGAGCAGTTCTTC. This encodes CAWSPSDEQFF.

The chain uses TRBV5-1 and TRBJ2-1; tentative D call: TRBD1 (5 bases). Germline V CDR1 and CDR2: SGHRS, YFSETQ. The length of the CDR3 is 12 residues. Trimming stripped 0 bases from V and 15 bases from J, with 13 bases between. CDR3 amino acids: CASSLGSQGLFF. The CDR3 nucleotides read TGCGCCAGCAGCTTGGGGAGCCAGGGTCTGTTCTTC.

The CDR3 DNA follows: TGTGCCAGCAGTTCCGGACTAGCGGGAGGTGGTGAGCAGTTCTTC. It encodes CASSSGLAGGGEQFF. The chain carries TRBV2 and TRBJ2-1; TRBD2 matches 14 bases. The V gene's germline CDR1 is SNHLY and CDR2 FYNNEI. The CDR3 covers 15 residues. V was clipped by 5 bases and J by 9 bases; unmatched bases: 6.

This clone was seen only a few times. The rearrangement links TRBV3-1 (or the pseudogene TRBV3-2) to TRBJ2-1; tentatively, D is TRBD1 (6 bases). Trimming removed 1 base from V and 2 bases from J, with 9 bases in between. The germline CDR1 and CDR2 sequences are LGHDT and YNNKEL (reference sequence). This CDR3 comprises 15 residues. CDR3 sequence: CASSQVRTAYNEQFF. CDR3 DNA: TGTGCCAGCAGCCAAGTGAGGACAGCCTACAATGAGCAGTTCTTC.

The chain uses TRBV7-3 and TRBJ2-1, with a weak D call TRBD1 (6 bases). CDR1 and CDR2 (germline): SGHTA, FQGTGA. Trimming stripped 5 bases from V and 6 bases from J, with 14 bases between. The CDR3 runs 14 residues. CDR3 coding DNA: TGTGCCAGCAGCCAGGGGCGCCCCCCCAATGAGCAGTTCTTC. The encoded protein is CASSQGRPPNEQFF.

The chain employs TRBV7-8 and TRBJ1-2; the match to TRBD1 covers 8 bases. The trim removed 1 base at V and 3 bases at J, leaving 4 bases unmatched. CDR3 size: 15 residues. Germline lookup yields CDR1 SGHVS and CDR2 FQNEAQ. CDR3 coding DNA: TGTGCCAGCAGCTTAGTAACAGGGGGACACTATGGCTACACCTTC. Translated, it gives CASSLVTGGHYGYTF.

A single count supports this clone. This chain uses TRBV28 with TRBJ2-6; 7 bases map to TRBD2. Germline V lookup: CDR1 MDHEN, CDR2 SYDVKM. V lost 6 bases and J lost 0; bases outside the gene matches: 5. The CDR3 is 16 amino acids. The CDR3 loop is CASSVGGSSGANVLTF. The CDR3 nucleotides read TGTGCCAGCAGCGTGGGCGGGAGCTCTGGGGCCAACGTCCTGACTTTC.

This clone occurred a few times. V usage is TRBV7-9 and J usage is TRBJ2-2; D might be TRBD2 (6 bases). The CDR3 is 17 residues long. The ends were cut back, 6 bases at V and 5 bases at J, with 22 bases in the middle. Germline V gene sequence: CDR1 SEHNR, CDR2 FQNEAQ (reference sequence). CDR3 amino acids: CASRYSSYGSKTGELFF. CDR3 coding DNA: TGTGCCAGCAGATATAGCTCTTACGGGAGTAAAACCGGGGAGCTGTTTTTT. Full variable domain (outside the CDR3, taken from reference TRBV7-9 and TRBJ2-2): DTGVSQNPRHKITKRGQNVTFRCDPISEHNRLYWYRQTLGQGPEFLTYFQNEAQLEKSRLLSDRFSAERPKGSFSTLEIQRTEQGDSAMYLCASRYSSYGSKTGELFFGEGSRLTVL.

The chain has TRBV5-4 and TRBJ2-1, with 10 bases that match TRBD1. This CDR3 spans 15 amino acids. V shed 0 bases and J 6 bases; nucleotides not matched to a gene: 3. CDR1 is SGHNT, CDR2 YYREEE, per germline (reference sequence). The CDR3 nucleotides are TGTGCCAGCAGCTTGGGACAGGGGGCGGGCAATGAGCAGTTCTTC. This translates into CASSLGQGAGNEQFF.

This chain uses TRBV29-1 with TRBJ1-1; D uncertain. Germline V gene sequence: CDR1 SQVTM, CDR2 ANQGSEA. Trimming pared 4 bases from V and 0 bases from J, leaving 12 bases between. The CDR3 extends over 14 amino acids. In DNA, the CDR3 is TGCAGCGTTGCGTTTGGCAGAATGAACACTGAAGCTTTCTTT. It specifies CSVAFGRMNTEAFF.

The gene calls are TRBV28 and TRBJ2-7; 7 nucleotides align to TRBD1. Germline assignment: CDR1 MDHEN and CDR2 SYDVKM. The length of the CDR3 is 14 residues. V lost 5 bases and J lost 2; bases outside the gene matches: 6. The CDR3 DNA is TGTGCCAGCAGTACCCCAGGGGGAACCTACGAGCAGTACTTC. This codes for CASSTPGGTYEQYF.

This clone was observed a handful of times. The chain couples TRBV7-6 to TRBJ1-3; D possibly corresponds to TRBD1 (6 bases). CDR1 SGHVS and CDR2 FNYEAQ come from the germline V gene. The ends were cut back, 5 bases at V and 3 bases at J, with 14 bases in the middle. The CDR3 is 15 amino acids. The CDR3 spells CASSLPQGYGNTIYF. In DNA, the CDR3 is TGTGCCAGCAGCCTACCACAGGGATATGGAAACACCATATATTTT. The full variable domain, completed using reference TRBV7-6 and TRBJ1-3, is GAGVSQSPRYKVTKRGQDVALRCDPISGHVSLYWYRQALGQGPEFLTYFNYEAQQDKSGLPNDRFSAERPEGSISTLTIQRTEQRDSAMYRCASSLPQGYGNTIYFGEGSWLTVV.

The CDR3 nucleotides read TGTGCCAGCTCACCAAGGGCAGGGCAAGATCAGCCCCAGCATTTT. It codes for CASSPRAGQDQPQHF. This chain links TRBV18 with TRBJ1-5, with a possible D match to TRBD1 (5 bases). This CDR3 spans 15 amino acids. Germline CDR1 is KGHSH and CDR2 is LQKENI. Trimming took off 2 bases at V and 5 bases at J, with 13 bases between the two ends.

This clone was seen once. This rearrangement joins TRBV10-3 to TRBJ2-1; tentatively, D is TRBD1 (6 bases). Germline CDR1 and CDR2: ENHRY and SYGVKD. The CDR3 has 13 amino acids. V lost 1 base and J lost 10, with 11 bases in between. This CDR3 reads CAISEFRGGEQFF. The CDR3 DNA is TGTGCCATCAGTGAGTTCAGGGGTGGGGAGCAGTTCTTC.

This rearrangement joins TRBV7-2 to TRBJ2-3; D not certain. The germline CDR1 and CDR2 sequences are SGHTA and FQGNSA. Deletions cut 2 bases from V and 1 base from J, with 13 bases between. This CDR3 contains 16 residues. The CDR3 nucleotides are TGTGCCAGCAGCTTAATCGGCGGATCGGGCACAGATACGCAGTATTTT. Translating gives CASSLIGGSGTDTQYF.

The V and J genes are TRBV5-6 and TRBJ2-7; TRBD1 matches 8 bases. Losses at the gene ends were 1 base for V and 3 bases for J; bases not matched to a gene: 9. The CDR3 is made up of 16 amino acids. The germline gives CDR1 SGHDT, CDR2 YYEEEE. DNA for the CDR3: TGTGCCAGCAGCTTGACCGACAGGGGCCTCAACTACGAGCAGTACTTC. Residues: CASSLTDRGLNYEQYF.